These T cell receptor beta chains were read from a single sample in a study of beta chain features in type 1 diabetes. Sequencing used immunoSEQ multiplex PCR; TCRdb keeps in-frame clones, though not all of them. The repertoire holds around 40,000 clones, with over 50% as singletons. The sample consisted of Tregs from blood. The receptors were sampled from a man aged 25-45 years with type 1 diabetes. Some clones in this sample may be carry-over from other donors' samples. CDR3s include the opening cysteine and the closing phenylalanine or tryptophan. The D gene is left open where the match is weak. Only some rows state a clone size, as once, few, many or a class for expanded clones.

abundance	v_gene	d_gene	j_gene	CDR3nt	CDR3aa
.	TRBV21-1	.	TRBJ2-3	TGTGCCAGCAGCAAAGGGGGGCAGGGGGCGGCAGATACGCAGTATTTT	CASSKGGQGAADTQYF
.	TRBV29-1	TRBD1	TRBJ2-5	TGCAGCGTAGGACAGGGGGCTTGGGAGACCCAGTACTTC	CSVGQGAWETQYF
.	TRBV19	TRBD1	TRBJ1-2	TGTGCCAGTAGAGGGACAGGAGGAACCTATGGCTACACCTTC	CASRGTGGTYGYTF
few	TRBV7-9	.	TRBJ2-1	TGTGCCAGCAGCCCCCGAGGGGGTGAGCAGTTCTTC	CASSPRGGEQFF
once	TRBV20-1	.	TRBJ2-5	TGCAGTGTGCGGCGGGAGACCCAGTACTTC	CSVRRETQYF
.	TRBV29-1	.	TRBJ1-2	TGCAGCGTTGTAACAGATCTGTATGGCTACACCTTC	CSVVTDLYGYTF
.	TRBV5-1	.	TRBJ1-1	TGCGCCAGCAGCTTGGTAGGGGCCCTGGACACTGAAGCTTTCTTT	CASSLVGALDTEAFF
.	TRBV19	.	TRBJ2-6	TGTGCCAGTCGCCAGACTCCCTCTGGGGCCAACGTCCTGACTTTC	CASRQTPSGANVLTF
.	TRBV7-4	.	TRBJ2-6	TGTGCCAGCAGCTTCTCCAGGGGCTCTGGGGCCAACGTCCTGACTTTC	CASSFSRGSGANVLTF
.	TRBV6-1	TRBD2	TRBJ2-3	TGTGCCAGCAGTGATGAGACTAGCGGGGATAGCACAGATACGCAGTATTTT	CASSDETSGDSTDTQYF
.	TRBV7-8	.	TRBJ2-5	TGTGCCAGCAGCTCCCGTCACCTCTCGGGTTGGCAAGAGACCCAGTACTTC	CASSSRHLSGWQETQYF
.	TRBV19	.	TRBJ1-5	TGTGCCAGTAGTATGTTAGGGGGGGGCAATCAGCCCCAGCATTTT	CASSMLGGGNQPQHF
.	TRBV15	TRBD1	TRBJ2-7	TGTGCCACCAGCAGATTCACAGGGGGCGACTACGAGCAGTACTTC	CATSRFTGGDYEQYF
once	TRBV7-9	.	TRBJ2-2	TGTGCCAGCAGCGGACACCCGGACAGAAACACCGGGGAGCTGTTTTTT	CASSGHPDRNTGELFF
.	TRBV25-1	TRBD1	TRBJ2-1	TGTGCCAGCAGTGAGCGGACAGGGCCGAAGCAGTTCTTC	CASSERTGPKQFF
few	TRBV4-2	.	TRBJ1-1	TGTGCCAGCAGCCACCCGGACAGCGGCACTGAAGCTTTCTTT	CASSHPDSGTEAFF
.	TRBV30	.	TRBJ2-2	TGTGCCTGCCTACCAACTATAACCGGGGAGCTGTTTTTT	CACLPTITGELFF
.	TRBV7-9	.	TRBJ2-1	TGTGCCAGCAGCTCCGAGGTTTCCTACAATGAGCAGTTCTTC	CASSSEVSYNEQFF
.	TRBV7-9	.	TRBJ2-1	TGTGCCGGCACTTCCCAGGGTATCAATGAGCAGTTCTTC	CAGTSQGINEQFF
once	TRBV6-1	.	TRBJ2-3	TGTGCCAGCAGTGTAAGAGGGACAGATACGCAGTATTTT	CASSVRGTDTQYF
few	TRBV19	.	TRBJ2-7	TGTGCCAGTAGTATGTACAGCTTCTACGAGCAGTACTTC	CASSMYSFYEQYF
few	TRBV18	.	TRBJ1-1	TGTGCCAGCTCACCCCGTAATCAGGGGCTGGCTGAAGCTTTCTTT	CASSPRNQGLAEAFF
.	TRBV30	TRBD1	TRBJ2-7	TGTGCCTCGGACGCGAGGACAGGCTACTACGAGCAGTACTTC	CASDARTGYYEQYF
.	TRBV7-2	.	TRBJ1-2	TGTGCCAGCAGCTTGGCGACAGGTCTGGACTATGGCTACACCTTC	CASSLATGLDYGYTF
.	TRBV5-1	TRBD2	TRBJ2-7	TGCGCCAGCAGCCCTGGACTAGCCGCTTCCTACGAGCAGTACTTC	CASSPGLAASYEQYF